This T cell receptor (beta chain) stems from a study of blood T cell repertoires in COVID-19. Study at large: COVID-19 samples from acute and convalescent phases originated in the United States, Italy and Spain. Nucleic acid was either cDNA or gDNA, and it came from T cells, B-cell-depleted T cells, or PBMCs.

In the original analysis: Amplification from reference gene primers served as the basis for estimated nucleated cell counts. Here immunoSEQ multiplex PCR was the method, and the copy in TCRdb shows in-frame clones only, minus some. Clonal size and the V and J genes are those of that table, whereas D and trimming came from the DNA. The sample holds around 260,000 clones; about 80% are singletons and the top ten take roughly 10%. Trimming took 2 bases from V and 2 from J, leaving 15 bases between them. This CDR3 region has 15 residues. The germline V gene has CDR1 GTSNPN and CDR2 SVGIG (reference sequence).

Sequencing input: peripheral blood. The rearrangement links TRBV30 to TRBJ1-2; D is unclear. The TCR sequence derives from a woman in her fifties or sixties who had recovered from COVID-19. The CDR3 sequence: CAWSPHPSRNYGYTF. As DNA, the CDR3 is TGTGCCTGGAGTCCCCACCCCTCGCGAAACTATGGCTACACCTTC.